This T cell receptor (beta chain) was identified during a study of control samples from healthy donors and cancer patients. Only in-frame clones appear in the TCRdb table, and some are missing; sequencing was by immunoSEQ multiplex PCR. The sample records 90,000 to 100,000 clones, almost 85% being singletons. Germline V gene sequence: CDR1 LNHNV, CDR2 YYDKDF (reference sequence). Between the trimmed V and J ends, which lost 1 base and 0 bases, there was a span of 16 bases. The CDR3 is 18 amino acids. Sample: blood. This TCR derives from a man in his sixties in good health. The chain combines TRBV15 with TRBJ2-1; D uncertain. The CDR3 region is CATSRVVGSPSSYNEQFF. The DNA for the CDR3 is TGTGCCACCAGCAGAGTGGTGGGCTCTCCGAGCTCCTACAATGAGCAGTTCTTC.